The clone carrying this T cell receptor (beta chain) was seen ten or more times. Its cognate antigen is unknown. The iRepertoire nested amplicon-rescue multiplex PCR amplified TCR alpha and beta CDR3s from RNA. One-step reverse transcription and amplification started from approximately 100-400 ng of tissue mRNA or PBMC total RNA. TCRdb redid the calling of the multiplex PCR reads with MiXCR, one entry per CDR3 protein. The sample carries 100,000 to 150,000 distinct CDR3 sequences, 20% to 25% recorded once. This sample was included in a study of glioma-infiltrating T cells. Study-level points and caveats: Tissue-blood divergence was below expectation in non-neoplastic patients, above in gliomas. Only very few CDR3 sequences appeared in both tissue and blood.

What was sequenced was glioma tissue, nonneoplastic brain tissue, or PBMCs (not recorded which). The clonotype was recovered from a human donor with low-grade glioma or glioblastoma, undergoing nonglioma brain surgery, or in good health (not recorded which).

The CDR3 here is CASSVGRRPNQPQHF. The CDR3 DNA sequence: TGTGCCAGCAGCGTTGGCAGACGGCCCAATCAGCCCCAGCATTTT. The rearrangement uses TRBV7-8 and TRBJ1-5; unclear D gene. The V end was cut by 5 bases, the J end by 3 bases, with 14 bases between. Germline loops: CDR1 SGHVS, CDR2 FQNEAQ. CDR3 length: 15 amino acids.